One T cell receptor beta chain is described in this entry. The CDR3 extends over 15 amino acids. Germline assignment: CDR1 DFQATT and CDR2 SNEGSKA (reference sequence). V gave up 1 base and J gave up 0 bases, with 10 bases separating them. This sample is part of a study of identical twins. MiXCR, applied by TCRdb to the 5' RACE reads, yields one record per CDR3 protein. The sample consists of about 520,000 distinct CDR3 sequences, 20% to 25% of them appearing once. The same sample was also used in a study of T cells expressing NK-cell markers.

Sequences were obtained from CD4+ T cells sorted from blood. J is TRBJ2-4 and V is TRBV20-1; D not resolved. The receptor was isolated from a woman aged 18-30 years in good health. The CDR3 protein is CSARVGNEAKNIQYF. For the CDR3, the DNA is TGCAGTGCTAGAGTTGGGAACGAAGCCAAAAACATTCAGTACTTC.